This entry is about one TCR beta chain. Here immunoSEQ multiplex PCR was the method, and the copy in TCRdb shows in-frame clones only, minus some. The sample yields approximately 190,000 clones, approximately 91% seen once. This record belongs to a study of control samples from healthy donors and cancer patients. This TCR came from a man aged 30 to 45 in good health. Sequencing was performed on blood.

In DNA form, the CDR3 reads TGTGCCAGCAGCTCCCGGGACAGGGCCTTCTATGGCTACACCTTC. Its translation: CASSSRDRAFYGYTF. The chain combines TRBV11-2 with TRBJ1-2, with 9 bases matching TRBD1. V was clipped by 4 bases and J by 4 bases; unmatched bases: 7. The CDR3 has 15 amino acids. Germline-derived CDR1 and CDR2 are SGHAT and FQNNGV.